What follows describes a single T cell receptor beta chain. What it binds is not known. Some clones are missing from TCRdb's copy, which holds only in-frame ones; the method was immunoSEQ multiplex PCR. This sample has 90,000 or so clones, with approximately 96% found just once. The record originates from a study of cytomegalovirus exposure and HLA in healthy donors. Findings of the study overall: Most TCRs appeared rarely, but some public TCRs recurred in many donors.

Germline lookup yields CDR1 SGHDT and CDR2 YYEEEE. V shed 3 bases, J shed 4 bases, and the junction held 7 bases outside the gene matches. This CDR3 comprises 16 residues. The sequence came from a man between 18 and 35 years old in good health and CMV-seronegative. The chain combines TRBV5-6 with TRBJ2-7; 13 bases align to TRBD2. Sequencing was done on a sample of PBMCs. The CDR3 DNA sequence: TGTGCCAGCAGCTCTGGGACTAGCGGGATGATGTACGAGCAGTACTTC. Translating gives CASSSGTSGMMYEQYF.